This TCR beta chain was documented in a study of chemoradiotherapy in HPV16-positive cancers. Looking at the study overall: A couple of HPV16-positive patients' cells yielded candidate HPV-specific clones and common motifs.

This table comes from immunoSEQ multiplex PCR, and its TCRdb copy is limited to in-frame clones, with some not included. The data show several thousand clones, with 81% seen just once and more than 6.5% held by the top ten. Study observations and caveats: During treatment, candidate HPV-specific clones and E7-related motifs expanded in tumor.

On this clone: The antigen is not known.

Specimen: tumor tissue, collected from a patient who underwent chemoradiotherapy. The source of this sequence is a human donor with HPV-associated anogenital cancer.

The CDR3: CASSLIGGVAGETQYF. CDR3 DNA sequence: TGTGCCAGCAGCTTAATTGGCGGGGTAGCAGGCGAGACCCAGTACTTC. The chain has TRBV7-3 and TRBJ2-5, with D maybe TRBD2 (6 bases). This CDR3 comprises 16 residues. Germline lookup yields CDR1 SGHTA and CDR2 FQGTGA. Trimming stripped 1 base from V and 5 bases from J, with 17 bases between.